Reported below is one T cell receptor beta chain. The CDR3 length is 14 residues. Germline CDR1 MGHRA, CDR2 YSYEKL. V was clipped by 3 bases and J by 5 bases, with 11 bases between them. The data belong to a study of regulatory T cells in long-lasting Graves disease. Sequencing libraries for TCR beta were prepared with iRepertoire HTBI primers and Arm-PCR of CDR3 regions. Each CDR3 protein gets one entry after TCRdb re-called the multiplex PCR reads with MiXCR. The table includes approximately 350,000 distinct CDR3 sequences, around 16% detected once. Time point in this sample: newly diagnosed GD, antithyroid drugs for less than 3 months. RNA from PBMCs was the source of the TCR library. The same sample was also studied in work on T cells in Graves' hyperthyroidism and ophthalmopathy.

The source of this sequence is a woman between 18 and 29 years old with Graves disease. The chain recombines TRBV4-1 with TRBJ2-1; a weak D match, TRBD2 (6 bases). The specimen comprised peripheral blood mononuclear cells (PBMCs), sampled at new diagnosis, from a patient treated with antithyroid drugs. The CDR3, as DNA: TGCGCCAGCAGCCACCGGGGGATTAACAATGAGCAGTTCTTC. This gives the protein CASSHRGINNEQFF.